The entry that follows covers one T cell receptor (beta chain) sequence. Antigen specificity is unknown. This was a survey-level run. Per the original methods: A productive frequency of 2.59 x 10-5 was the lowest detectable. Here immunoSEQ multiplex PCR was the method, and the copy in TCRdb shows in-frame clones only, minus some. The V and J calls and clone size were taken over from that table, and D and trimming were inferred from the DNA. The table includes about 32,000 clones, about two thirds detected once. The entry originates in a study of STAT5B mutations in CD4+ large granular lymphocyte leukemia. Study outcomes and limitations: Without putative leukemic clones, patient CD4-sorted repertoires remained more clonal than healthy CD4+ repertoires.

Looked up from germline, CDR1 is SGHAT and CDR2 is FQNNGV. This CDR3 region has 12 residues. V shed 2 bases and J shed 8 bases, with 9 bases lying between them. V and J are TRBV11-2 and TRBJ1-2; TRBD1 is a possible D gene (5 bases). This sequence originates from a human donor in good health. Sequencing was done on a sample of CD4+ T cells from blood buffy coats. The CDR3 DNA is TGTGCCAGCAGCTTAATGGGGGACGGCTACACCTTC. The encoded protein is CASSLMGDGYTF. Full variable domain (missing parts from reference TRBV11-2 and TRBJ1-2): EAGVAQSPRYKIIEKRQSVAFWCNPISGHATLYWYQQILGQGPKLLIQFQNNGVVDDSQLPKDRFSAERLKGVDSTLKIQPAKLEDSAVYLCASSLMGDGYTFGSGTRLTVV.